This T cell receptor beta chain is from a study of response to subunit inactivated influenza vaccine. TCRdb reprocessed the RT-PCR reads with MiXCR, giving one entry per CDR3 protein. Seen here are about 780,000 distinct CDR3 sequences, less than 20% observed once, and the top ten hold about a tenth. This clonotype was seen ten or more times. V shed 5 bases and J shed 0 bases, with 7 bases lying between them. The length of the CDR3 is 13 residues. CDR1 SGHRS and CDR2 YFSETQ come from the germline V gene. This sequence originates from a man aged 50-59 years who received an inactivated influenza vaccine. The chain uses TRBV5-1 and TRBJ2-3, with D uncertain. The sample was PBMCs from blood, taken around 5 days after vaccination. The CDR3 spells CASSRGSTDTQYF. In DNA, the CDR3 is TGCGCCAGCAGTCGAGGCAGCACAGATACGCAGTATTTT.